Listed here is a single T cell receptor (beta chain). What it recognizes is unknown. The CDR3 totals 15 residues. With 6 bases clipped from V and 2 bases from J, the junction kept 7 bases outside the gene matches. Germline CDR1 LNHNV, CDR2 YYDKDF (reference sequence). The sample originates from a study of OX40 agonist ivuxolimab in advanced cancers. Study as a whole: In three patients, partial responses were observed, one with hepatocellular carcinoma and two with cutaneous melanoma.

This table comes from immunoSEQ multiplex PCR, and its TCRdb copy is limited to in-frame clones, with some not included. The table includes over 10,000 clones, 75% to 90% detected once. Points from the study as a whole: Both blood CD4+ and CD8+ T cells showed clonal growth by week 6 at 0.1 to 3.0 mg/kg.

The clonotype was recovered from an adult with an advanced solid tumor such as melanoma, head and neck, liver or kidney cancer. Here the sequenced sample was CD4+ or CD8+ T cells sorted from blood, taken in a trial of the OX40 agonist ivuxolimab. The chain is built from TRBV15 and TRBJ2-5; 9 bases agree with TRBD1. CDR3 protein: CATSQDRGKQETQYF. The CDR3 DNA is TGTGCCACCAGTCAAGACAGGGGGAAGCAAGAGACCCAGTACTTC.